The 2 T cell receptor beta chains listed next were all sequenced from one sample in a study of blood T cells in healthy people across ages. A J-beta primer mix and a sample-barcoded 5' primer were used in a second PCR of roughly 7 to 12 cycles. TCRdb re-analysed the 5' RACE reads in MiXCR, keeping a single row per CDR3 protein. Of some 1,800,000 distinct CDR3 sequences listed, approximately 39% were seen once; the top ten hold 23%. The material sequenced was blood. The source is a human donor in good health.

CDR3 sequence reads: CASSLAQALNTEAFF. CDR3 DNA sequence: TGTGCCAGCAGCTTAGCGCAGGCTTTGAACACTGAAGCTTTCTTT. V is TRBV7-2 and J is TRBJ1-1; D is unclear. Trimming removed 0 bases from V and 0 bases from J, with 8 bases in between. This CDR3 has 15 residues. Germline V gene lookup returns CDR1 SGHTA and CDR2 FQGNSA. Variable domain in full (rest from reference TRBV7-2 and TRBJ1-1): GAGVSQSPSNKVTEKGKDVELRCDPISGHTALYWYRQSLGQGLEFLIYFQGNSAPDKSGLPSDRFSAERTGGSVSTLTIQRTQQEDSAVYLCASSLAQALNTEAFFGQGTRLTVV.

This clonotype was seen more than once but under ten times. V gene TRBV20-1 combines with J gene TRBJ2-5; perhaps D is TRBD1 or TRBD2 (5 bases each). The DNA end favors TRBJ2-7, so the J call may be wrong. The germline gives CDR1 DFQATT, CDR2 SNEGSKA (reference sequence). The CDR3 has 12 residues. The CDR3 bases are TGCAGTGCTCCCACGGGGCGCTACGAGCAGTACTTC. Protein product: CSAPTGRYEQYF.